This entry features one TCR beta chain sequence. Its antigen remains unknown. The repertoire was sequenced with immunoSEQ multiplex PCR; TCRdb's copy has only in-frame clones and lacks some. The sample contains approximately 18,000 clones, approximately 80% of which appear only once. The CDR3 totals 17 residues. Trimming at V came to 3 bases and at J to 4 bases, leaving 11 bases not matched to a gene. CDR1 and CDR2 from the germline V gene are SGHDN and FVKESK. The sample is drawn from a study of somatic mutations in cytotoxic T cells in rheumatoid arthritis. Across the study: Nearly 100% purity was obtained when some V beta antibody-stained T-cell populations were flow-sorted; these included V beta1+ cells sequenced for TCRB. Regarding the study as a whole: Greater age accompanied higher CD8+ clonality in rheumatoid arthritis patients, a pattern that was absent in healthy controls. The clonality of CD8+ T cells was not significantly different between rheumatoid arthritis patients and age-matched healthy controls. For about an eighth of the roughly 60 patients, a single CD8+ clone accounted for more than 20% of CD8+ cells.

The chain links TRBV14 to TRBJ2-2; TRBD1 matches 7 bases. The TCR was taken from an adult with rheumatoid arthritis. Sequenced input: CD8+ T cells sorted from blood. CDR3 region: CASSQDLTGFVTGELFF. Here the CDR3 DNA reads TGTGCCAGCAGCCAGGACTTGACAGGGTTTGTCACCGGGGAGCTGTTTTTT.